This T cell receptor beta chain was captured by sequencing in a study of control samples from healthy donors and cancer patients. CDR3 size: 12 residues. V lost 3 bases, J lost 1 base, and 6 bases lay in between. Germline V lookup: CDR1 SQVTM, CDR2 ANQGSEA. Generated by immunoSEQ multiplex PCR, the TCRdb table keeps only in-frame clones and is missing some. The table records tens of thousands of clones, around 84% of them present only once. This chain links TRBV29-1 with TRBJ1-1; D remains unclear. This sequence originates from a man between 70 and 80 years old with lung cancer. Sequenced: PBMCs. CDR3 sequence reads: CSVEVRNTEAFF. The CDR3, as DNA: TGCAGCGTTGAGGTCCGGAACACTGAAGCTTTCTTT. Looking up the rest from reference TRBV29-1 and TRBJ1-1 gives the full variable domain: SAVISQKPSRDICQRGTSLTIQCQVDSQVTMMFWYRQQPGQSLTLIATANQGSEATYESGFVIDKFPISRPNLTFSTLTVSNMSPEDSSIYLCSVEVRNTEAFFGQGTRLTVV.